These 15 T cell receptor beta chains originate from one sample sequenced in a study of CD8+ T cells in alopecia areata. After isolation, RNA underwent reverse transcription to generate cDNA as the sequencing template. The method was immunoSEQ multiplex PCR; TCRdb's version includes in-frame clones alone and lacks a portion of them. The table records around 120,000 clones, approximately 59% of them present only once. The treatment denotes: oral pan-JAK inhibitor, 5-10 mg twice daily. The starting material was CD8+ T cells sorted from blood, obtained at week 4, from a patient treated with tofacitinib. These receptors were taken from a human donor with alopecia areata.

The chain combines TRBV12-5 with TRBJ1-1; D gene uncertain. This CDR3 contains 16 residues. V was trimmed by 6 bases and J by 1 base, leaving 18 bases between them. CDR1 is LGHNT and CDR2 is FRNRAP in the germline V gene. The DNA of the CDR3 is TGTGCTAGTGGGTGGGGTATCGGGAAGGGGAACACTGAAGCTTTCTTT. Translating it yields CASGWGIGKGNTEAFF.

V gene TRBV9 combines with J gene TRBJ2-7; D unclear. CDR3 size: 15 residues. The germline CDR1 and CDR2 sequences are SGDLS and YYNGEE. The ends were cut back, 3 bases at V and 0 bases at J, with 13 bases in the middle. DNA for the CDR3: TGTGCCAGCAGCGCCCGGCTAGAGAGCTCCTACGAGCAGTACTTC. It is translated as CASSARLESSYEQYF.

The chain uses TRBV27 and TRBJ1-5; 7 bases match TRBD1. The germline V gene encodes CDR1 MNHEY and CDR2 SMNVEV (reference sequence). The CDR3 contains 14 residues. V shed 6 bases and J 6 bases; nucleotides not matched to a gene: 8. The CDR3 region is CASSLTGAVQPQHF. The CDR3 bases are TGTGCCAGCAGCTTAACAGGGGCTGTTCAGCCCCAGCATTTT.

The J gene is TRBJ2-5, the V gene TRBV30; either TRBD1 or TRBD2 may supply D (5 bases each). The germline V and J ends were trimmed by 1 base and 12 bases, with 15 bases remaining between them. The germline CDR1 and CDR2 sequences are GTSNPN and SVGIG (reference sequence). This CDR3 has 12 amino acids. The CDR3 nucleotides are TGTGCCTGGAGTGCCGGGACCACGGTGAAGTACTTC. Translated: CAWSAGTTVKYF.

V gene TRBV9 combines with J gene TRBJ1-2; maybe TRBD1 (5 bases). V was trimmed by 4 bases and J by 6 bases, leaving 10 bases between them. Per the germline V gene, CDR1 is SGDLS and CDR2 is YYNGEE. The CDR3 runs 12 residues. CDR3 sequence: CASSKLRDGYTF. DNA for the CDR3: TGTGCCAGCAGCAAACTCAGGGATGGCTACACCTTC.

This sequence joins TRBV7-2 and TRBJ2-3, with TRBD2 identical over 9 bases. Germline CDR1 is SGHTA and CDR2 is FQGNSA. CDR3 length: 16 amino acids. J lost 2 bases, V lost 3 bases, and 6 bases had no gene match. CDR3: CASSFFAGGPTDTQYF. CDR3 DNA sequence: TGTGCCAGCAGCTTCTTCGCGGGGGGGCCCACAGATACGCAGTATTTT.

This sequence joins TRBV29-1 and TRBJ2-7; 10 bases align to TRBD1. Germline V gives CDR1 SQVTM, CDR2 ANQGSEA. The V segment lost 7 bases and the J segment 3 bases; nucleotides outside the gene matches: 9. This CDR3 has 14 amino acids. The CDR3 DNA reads TGCAGCGCTACGGACCGGGACAGGGGCTACGAGCAGTACTTC. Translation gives CSATDRDRGYEQYF.

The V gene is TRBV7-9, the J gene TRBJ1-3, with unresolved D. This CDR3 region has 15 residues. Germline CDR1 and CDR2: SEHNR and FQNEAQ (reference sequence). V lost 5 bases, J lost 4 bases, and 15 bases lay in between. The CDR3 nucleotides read TGTGCCAGCAGCCCAGTGCCGGGTTCAGGAAACACCATATATTTT. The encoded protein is CASSPVPGSGNTIYF.

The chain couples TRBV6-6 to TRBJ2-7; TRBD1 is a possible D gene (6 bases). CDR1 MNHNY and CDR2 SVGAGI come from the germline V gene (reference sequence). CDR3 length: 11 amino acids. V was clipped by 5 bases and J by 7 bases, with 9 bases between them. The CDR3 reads CASSTGLEQYF. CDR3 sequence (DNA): TGTGCCAGCAGTACAGGGTTGGAGCAGTACTTC.

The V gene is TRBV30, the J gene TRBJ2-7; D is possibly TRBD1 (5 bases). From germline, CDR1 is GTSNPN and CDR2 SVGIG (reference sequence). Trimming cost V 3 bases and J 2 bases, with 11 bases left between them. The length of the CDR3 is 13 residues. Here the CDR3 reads CAWSRDSTYEQYF. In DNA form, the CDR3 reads TGTGCCTGGAGCCGCGACAGCACCTACGAGCAGTACTTC.

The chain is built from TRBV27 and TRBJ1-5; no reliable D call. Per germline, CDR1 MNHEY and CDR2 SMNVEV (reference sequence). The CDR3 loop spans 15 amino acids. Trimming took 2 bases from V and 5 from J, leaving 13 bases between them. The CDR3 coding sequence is TGTGCCAGCAGTTTAATAGGGCGCGGGGATCAGCCCCAGCATTTT. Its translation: CASSLIGRGDQPQHF.

CDR3 sequence (DNA): TGTGCCAGCAGCCCCTCACTTACGGGCGGGGGGACCTACGAGCAGTACTTC. This gives the protein CASSPSLTGGGTYEQYF. J is TRBJ2-7 and V is TRBV9; 8 positions agree with TRBD2. CDR1 is SGDLS, CDR2 YYNGEE, per germline. The CDR3 is 17 amino acids. V was clipped by 4 bases and J by 2 bases; unmatched bases: 14.

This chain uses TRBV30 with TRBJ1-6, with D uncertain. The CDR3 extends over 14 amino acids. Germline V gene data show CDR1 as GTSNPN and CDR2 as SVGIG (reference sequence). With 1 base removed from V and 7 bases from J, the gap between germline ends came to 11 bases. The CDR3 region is CAWSDFGGNSPLHF. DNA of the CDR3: TGTGCCTGGAGTGATTTCGGAGGAAATTCACCCCTCCACTTT.

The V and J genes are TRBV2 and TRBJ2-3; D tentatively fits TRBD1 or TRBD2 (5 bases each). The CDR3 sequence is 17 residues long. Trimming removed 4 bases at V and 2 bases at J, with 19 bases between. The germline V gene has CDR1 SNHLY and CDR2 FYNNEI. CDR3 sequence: CASSVRDANRITDTQYF. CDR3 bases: TGTGCCAGCAGTGTCCGGGACGCAAACAGAATCACAGATACGCAGTATTTT.

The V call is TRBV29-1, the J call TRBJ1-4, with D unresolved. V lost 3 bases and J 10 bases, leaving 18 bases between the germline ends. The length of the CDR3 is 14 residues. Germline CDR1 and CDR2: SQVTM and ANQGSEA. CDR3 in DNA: TGCAGCGTTGAGGAAGGGCAGGAGACTGGAAAACTGTTTTTT. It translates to CSVEEGQETGKLFF.